One and the same sample provided the 10 T cell receptor beta chains below, sequenced in a study of cytomegalovirus exposure and HLA in healthy donors. This PCR relied on a set of 60 Vbeta primers and 13 Jbeta primers. Clones were sequenced by immunoSEQ multiplex PCR, and TCRdb holds only the in-frame ones, with some missing. Among roughly 200,000 clones listed, 70% to 85% were seen once. Material: PBMCs. These receptors originate from a man aged 35 to 55 in good health and CMV-seropositive.

This sequence joins TRBV4-3 and TRBJ2-7; the match to TRBD2 covers 10 bases. Germline CDR1 and CDR2: LGHNA and YSLEER. There are 16 residues in the CDR3. V shed 0 bases, J shed 4 bases, and the junction held 6 bases outside the gene matches. CDR3 in amino acids: CASSQEGSGRRYEQYF. CDR3 nucleotide sequence: TGCGCCAGCAGCCAAGAAGGTAGCGGGAGGCGGTACGAGCAGTACTTC.

V and J are TRBV7-2 and TRBJ2-1, with 15 bases aligning to TRBD2. Trimming removed 5 bases from V and 0 bases from J; junction bases left unmatched: 8. CDR3 size: 19 residues. Looked up from germline, CDR1 is SGHTA and CDR2 is FQGNSA. Written as DNA, the CDR3 is TGTGCCAGCAGCAAACCGGGACTAGCGGGAGGTCTCTCCTACAATGAGCAGTTCTTC. Encoded protein: CASSKPGLAGGLSYNEQFF.

V is TRBV6-6 and J is TRBJ1-2; D is possibly TRBD1 (6 bases). The germline V gene has CDR1 MNHNY and CDR2 SVGAGI (reference sequence). The V gene lost 4 bases and the J gene lost 5 bases, with 17 bases spanning the gap. The CDR3 consists of 15 residues. CDR3 nucleotide sequence: TGTGCCAGCAGTTCCGGGCGACAGGTGCCATATGGCTACACCTTC. Translating it yields CASSSGRQVPYGYTF.

The chain employs TRBV6-5 and TRBJ2-7, with 9 bases aligning to TRBD1. V lost 8 bases and J lost 3; bases outside the gene matches: 5. The germline V gene encodes CDR1 MNHEY and CDR2 SVGAGI. The CDR3 loop spans 13 amino acids. This chain's CDR3 is CASSTGGVYEQYF. DNA of the CDR3: TGTGCCAGCTCGACAGGGGGTGTCTACGAGCAGTACTTC.

The gene calls are TRBV5-1 and TRBJ2-2, with D perhaps TRBD2 (6 bases). The CDR3 spans 14 residues. V was pared by 4 bases and J by 8 bases, with 15 bases between. Germline lookup yields CDR1 SGHRS and CDR2 YFSETQ. The CDR3 DNA follows: TGCGCCAGCAGCCCATCCACGGGAGTGGGGGAGCTGTTTTTT. Its translation: CASSPSTGVGELFF.

J is TRBJ2-2 and V is TRBV6-1, with 7 bases lining up with TRBD2. The CDR3 length is 15 residues. Germline assignment: CDR1 MNHNS and CDR2 SASEGT. With 5 bases clipped from V and 6 bases from J, the junction kept 9 bases outside the gene matches. Written as DNA, the CDR3 is TGTGCCAGCAGTAGAGCCCCAGCGGGATCCGGGGAGCTGTTTTTT. It yields the protein CASSRAPAGSGELFF.

The count of this clone is one. V and J are TRBV6-6 and TRBJ2-3; 10 nucleotides line up with TRBD2. V trimming: 5 bases; J trimming: 1 base; junction bases outside the gene matches: 3. This CDR3 region has 15 residues. Per the germline V gene, CDR1 is MNHNY and CDR2 is SVGAGI (reference sequence). CDR3 DNA: TGTGCCAGCAGTCAAGCGGGGGGGGGCACAGATACGCAGTATTTT. It translates to CASSQAGGGTDTQYF.

This clone appeared a few times. V and J are TRBV9 and TRBJ1-2; D uncertain. Trimming took 2 bases from V and 7 from J, leaving 15 bases between them. Germline V lookup: CDR1 SGDLS, CDR2 YYNGEE. The length of the CDR3 is 14 residues. The CDR3 protein is CASSVELKSGGYTF. For the CDR3, the DNA is TGTGCCAGCAGCGTCGAACTCAAATCAGGTGGCTACACCTTC.

The V and J genes are TRBV25-1 and TRBJ2-3, with 9 nucleotides matching TRBD1. Germline CDR1 and CDR2: MGHDK and SYGVNS. The ends lost 1 base at V and 6 bases at J; junction bases unmatched: 8. The CDR3 is made up of 16 amino acids. CDR3 DNA sequence: TGTGCCAGCAGTGAATCTGGGGACAGGGCGTTGGATACGCAGTATTTT. This translates into CASSESGDRALDTQYF.

The chain couples TRBV29-1 to TRBJ2-7; TRBD1 aligns across 12 bases. J lost 5 bases, V lost 0 bases, and 5 bases had no gene match. Germline CDR1 and CDR2: SQVTM and ANQGSEA. The CDR3 has 15 amino acids. CDR3 sequence (DNA): TGCAGCGTTGAAGACGCCGGGACAGGGGGCAACGAGCAGTACTTC. It specifies CSVEDAGTGGNEQYF.